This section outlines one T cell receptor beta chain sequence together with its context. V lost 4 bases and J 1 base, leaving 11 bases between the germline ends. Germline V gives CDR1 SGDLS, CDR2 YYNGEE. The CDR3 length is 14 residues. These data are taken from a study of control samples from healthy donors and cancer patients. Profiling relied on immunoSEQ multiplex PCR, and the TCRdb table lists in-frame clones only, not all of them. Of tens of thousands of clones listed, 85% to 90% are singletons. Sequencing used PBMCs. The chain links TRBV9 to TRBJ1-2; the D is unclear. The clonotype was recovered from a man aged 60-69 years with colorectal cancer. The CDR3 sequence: CASSPLHVNYGYTF. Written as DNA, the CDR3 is TGTGCCAGCAGCCCCCTACACGTTAACTATGGCTACACCTTC. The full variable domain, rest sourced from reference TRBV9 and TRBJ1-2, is DSGVTQTPKHLITATGQRVTLRCSPRSGDLSVYWYQQSLDQGLQFLIQYYNGEERAKGNILERFSAQQFPDLHSELNLSSLELGDSALYFCASSPLHVNYGYTFGSGTRLTVV.